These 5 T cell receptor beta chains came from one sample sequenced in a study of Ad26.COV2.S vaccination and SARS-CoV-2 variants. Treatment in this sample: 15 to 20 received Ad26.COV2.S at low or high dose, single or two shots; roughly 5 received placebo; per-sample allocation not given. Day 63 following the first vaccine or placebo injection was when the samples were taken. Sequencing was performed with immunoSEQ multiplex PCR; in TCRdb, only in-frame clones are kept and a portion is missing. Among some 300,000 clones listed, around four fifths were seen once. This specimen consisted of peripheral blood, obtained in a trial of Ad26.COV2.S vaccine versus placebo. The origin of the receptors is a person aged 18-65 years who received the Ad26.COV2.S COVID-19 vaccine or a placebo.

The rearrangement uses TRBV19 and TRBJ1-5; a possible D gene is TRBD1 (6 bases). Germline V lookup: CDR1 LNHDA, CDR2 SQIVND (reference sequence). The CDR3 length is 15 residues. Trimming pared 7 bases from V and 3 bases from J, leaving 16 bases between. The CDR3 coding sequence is TGTGCCAGTAACCAGGGGAGGGGTTACAATCAGCCCCAGCATTTT. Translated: CASNQGRGYNQPQHF.

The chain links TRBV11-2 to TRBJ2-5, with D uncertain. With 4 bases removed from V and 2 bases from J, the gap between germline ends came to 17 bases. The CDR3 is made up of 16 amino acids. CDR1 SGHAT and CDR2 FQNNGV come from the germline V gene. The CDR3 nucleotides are TGTGCCAGCAGCTCCGTAGGGTTGGCGGAACAAGAGACCCAGTACTTC. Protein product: CASSSVGLAEQETQYF.

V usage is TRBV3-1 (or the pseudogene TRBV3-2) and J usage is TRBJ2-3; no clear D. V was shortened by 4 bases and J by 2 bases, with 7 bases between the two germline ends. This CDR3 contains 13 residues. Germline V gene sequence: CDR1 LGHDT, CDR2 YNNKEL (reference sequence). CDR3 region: CASSPPATDTQYF. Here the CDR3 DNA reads TGTGCCAGCAGCCCCCCCGCCACAGATACGCAGTATTTT.

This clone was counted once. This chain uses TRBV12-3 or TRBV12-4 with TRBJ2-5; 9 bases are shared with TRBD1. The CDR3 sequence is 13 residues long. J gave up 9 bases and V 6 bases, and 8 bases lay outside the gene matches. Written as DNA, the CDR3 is TGTGCCAGCAGCTCGGGACAGGGAATGCCCCAGTACTTC. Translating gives CASSSGQGMPQYF.

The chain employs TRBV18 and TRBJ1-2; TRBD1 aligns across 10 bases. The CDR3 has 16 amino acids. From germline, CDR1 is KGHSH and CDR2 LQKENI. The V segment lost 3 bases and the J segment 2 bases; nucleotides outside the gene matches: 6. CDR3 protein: CASSPLWDRGNYGYTF. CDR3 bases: TGTGCCAGCTCACCGCTGTGGGACAGGGGCAACTATGGCTACACCTTC.